What follows are 15 T cell receptor beta chains derived from one specimen sequenced in a study of blood T cell repertoires in COVID-19. TCRdb keeps only in-frame clones here, not all; method: immunoSEQ multiplex PCR. The profile shows about 190,000 clones, approximately 91% of them singletons. Sequencing was carried out using peripheral blood. The receptors were sampled from a man younger than 40 with acute or convalescent COVID-19.

The rearrangement joins TRBV5-1 to TRBJ2-3; 7 nucleotides agree with TRBD2. Germline V CDR1 and CDR2: SGHRS, YFSETQ. Losses at the gene ends were 3 bases for V and 1 base for J; bases not matched to a gene: 8. CDR3 size: 16 residues. The CDR3 sequence: CASSSTSGIRTDTQYF. In nucleotides, the CDR3 is TGCGCCAGCAGCTCCACGAGCGGGATACGCACAGATACGCAGTATTTT.

The V call is TRBV7-9, the J call TRBJ1-2; TRBD1 matches 7 bases. CDR1 and CDR2 (germline): SEHNR, FQNEAQ (reference sequence). This CDR3 comprises 12 residues. Losses at the gene ends were 8 bases for V and 4 bases for J; bases not matched to a gene: 4. The CDR3 region is CASGGTAYGYTF. The CDR3, as DNA: TGTGCCAGCGGGGGGACAGCCTATGGCTACACCTTC.

The rearrangement links TRBV19 to TRBJ2-3; 14 bases are shared with TRBD2. J was trimmed by 2 bases and V by 6 bases; bases with no gene match: 4. The V gene's germline CDR1 is LNHDA and CDR2 SQIVND (reference sequence). This CDR3 has 16 amino acids. CDR3 in amino acids: CASRTSGGAPTDTQYF. CDR3 coding DNA: TGTGCCAGTAGGACTAGCGGGGGGGCCCCCACAGATACGCAGTATTTT.

CDR3: CASGRRQREKLFF. CDR3 nucleotide sequence: TGTGCCAGCGGGCGCAGGCAACGCGAAAAACTGTTTTTT. The chain joins TRBV28 to TRBJ1-4; D is unclear. The CDR3 extends over 13 amino acids. Germline-derived CDR1 and CDR2 are MDHEN and SYDVKM. The germline V and J ends were trimmed by 8 bases and 8 bases, with 15 bases remaining between them.

The chain uses TRBV19 and TRBJ1-1; the D is unclear. CDR1 LNHDA and CDR2 SQIVND come from the germline V gene (reference sequence). The CDR3 runs to 16 residues. V shed 1 base and J shed 10 bases, with 22 bases lying between them. The CDR3, as DNA: TGTGCCAGTAGTATAGTGGGCCGTGGAATAACTTATACAGCTTTCTTT. Translated: CASSIVGRGITYTAFF.

The genes are TRBV27 and TRBJ2-7; a possible D gene is TRBD1 (5 bases). V lost 5 bases to trimming and J lost 2 bases, with 10 bases between them. Germline V lookup: CDR1 MNHEY, CDR2 SMNVEV (reference sequence). The CDR3 loop spans 13 amino acids. Here the CDR3 reads CASSPQTAYEQYF. DNA of the CDR3: TGTGCCAGCAGTCCTCAGACAGCCTACGAGCAGTACTTC.

This chain connects TRBV3-1 (or the pseudogene TRBV3-2) to TRBJ2-5; 12 nucleotides line up with TRBD1. Germline loops: CDR1 LGHDT, CDR2 YNNKEL (reference sequence). Trimming took 2 bases from V and 4 from J; bases not matched to a gene: 8. This CDR3 is 17 amino acids long. Written as DNA, the CDR3 is TGTGCCAGCAGCCAAATAGGGACAGGGGGCTTACGAGAGACCCAGTACTTC. This codes for CASSQIGTGGLRETQYF.

The chain uses TRBV4-1 and TRBJ2-3, with 7 bases matching TRBD2. The CDR3 spans 16 residues. In germline, CDR1 is MGHRA, CDR2 YSYEKL. Germline trimming cut 2 bases from V and 5 bases from J; bases unmatched to any gene: 10. CDR3 sequence (DNA): TGCGCCAGCAGCCAAAGCGGGACCCGGGGGATAGATACGCAGTATTTT. It is translated as CASSQSGTRGIDTQYF.

V is TRBV19 and J is TRBJ1-4; D remains unclear. The germline V gene encodes CDR1 LNHDA and CDR2 SQIVND (reference sequence). The CDR3 contains 14 residues. V lost 7 bases and J 2 bases, leaving 11 bases between the germline ends. The CDR3 nucleotides read TGTGCCAGTAAAACTACTAGTACTAATGAAAAACTGTTTTTT. The encoded protein is CASKTTSTNEKLFF.

This CDR3 is CASSLPPTGGTEAFF. The DNA of the CDR3 is TGCGCCAGCAGCTTGCCTCCCACAGGGGGGACTGAAGCTTTCTTT. The J gene is TRBJ1-1, the V gene TRBV5-1; 8 bases map to TRBD1. CDR3 length: 15 residues. Germline V CDR1 and CDR2: SGHRS, YFSETQ. Unmatched junction bases numbered 7, after V lost 1 base and J lost 5 bases.

The chain joins TRBV24-1 to TRBJ2-7, with D uncertain. Trimming cost V 12 bases and J 3 bases, with 26 bases left between them. Germline values: CDR1 KGHDR, CDR2 SFDVKD. This CDR3 spans 16 amino acids. For the CDR3, the DNA is TGTGCCGCTTCCCTCGGAGAAGTTATGGAAGACTACGAGCAGTACTTC. It specifies CAASLGEVMEDYEQYF.

The gene calls are TRBV4-2 and TRBJ1-5; D might be TRBD1 (6 bases). CDR1 and CDR2 from the germline V gene are LGHNA and YNFKEQ. Trimming left V 0 bases short and J 4 bases short, with 10 bases between. The CDR3 is 15 amino acids. The CDR3 reads CASSQEGTYNQPQHF. DNA for the CDR3: TGTGCCAGCAGCCAAGAAGGGACATATAATCAGCCCCAGCATTTT.

The V call is TRBV11-2, the J call TRBJ2-7; possibly TRBD1 for D (5 bases). The germline gives CDR1 SGHAT, CDR2 FQNNGV. CDR3 length: 14 residues. The V and J ends lost 4 bases and 4 bases respectively, with 14 bases between them. The CDR3 nucleotides read TGTGCCAGCAGCTACGACAGAATACGTTACGAGCAGTACTTC. Amino acid sequence: CASSYDRIRYEQYF.

The chain joins TRBV6-6 to TRBJ2-4, with 9 bases identical to TRBD1. Losses at the gene ends were 6 bases for V and 6 bases for J; bases not matched to a gene: 6. The CDR3 runs 14 residues. Looked up from germline, CDR1 is MNHNY and CDR2 is SVGAGI (reference sequence). In DNA, the CDR3 is TGTGCCAGCAGCAAAGCGGGACAGGGAAACATTCAGTACTTC. It codes for CASSKAGQGNIQYF.

The chain links TRBV27 to TRBJ1-2, with 10 bases aligning to TRBD1. Germline CDR1 reads MNHEY; CDR2 reads SMNVEV (reference sequence). The ends lost 2 bases at V and 4 bases at J; junction bases unmatched: 4. The length of the CDR3 is 15 residues. CDR3 loop: CASSLEGTGAYGYTF. The CDR3 DNA reads as TGTGCCAGCAGTTTAGAAGGGACAGGGGCCTATGGCTACACCTTC.